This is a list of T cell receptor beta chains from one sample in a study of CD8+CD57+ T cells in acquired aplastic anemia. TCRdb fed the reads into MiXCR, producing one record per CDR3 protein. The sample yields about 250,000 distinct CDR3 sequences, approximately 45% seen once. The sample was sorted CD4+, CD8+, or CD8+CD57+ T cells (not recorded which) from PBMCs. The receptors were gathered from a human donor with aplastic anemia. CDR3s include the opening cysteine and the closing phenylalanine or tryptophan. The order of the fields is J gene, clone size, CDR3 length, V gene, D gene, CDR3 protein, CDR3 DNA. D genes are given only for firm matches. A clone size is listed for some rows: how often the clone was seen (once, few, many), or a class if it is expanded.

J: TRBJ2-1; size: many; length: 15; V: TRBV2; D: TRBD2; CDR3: CASSELAGGPVEQFF; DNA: TGTGCCAGCAGTGAATTAGCGGGGGGGCCGGTTGAGCAGTTCTTC
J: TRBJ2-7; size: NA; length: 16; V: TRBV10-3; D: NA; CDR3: CASSLVRLGISYEQYF; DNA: TGTGCCAGCAGTTTGGTACGTCTAGGAATCTCCTACGAGCAGTACTTC
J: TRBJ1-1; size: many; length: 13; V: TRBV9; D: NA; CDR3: CASSVFRNTEAFF; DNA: TGTGCCAGCAGCGTATTTAGAAACACTGAAGCTTTCTTT
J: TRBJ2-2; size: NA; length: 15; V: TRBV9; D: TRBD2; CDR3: CASSVSGKGNGELFF; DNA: TGTGCCAGCAGCGTTAGCGGGAAGGGGAACGGGGAGCTGTTTTTT
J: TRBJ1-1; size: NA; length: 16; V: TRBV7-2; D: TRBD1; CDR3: CASSQERTGINTEAFF; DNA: TGTGCCAGCAGCCAGGAGCGGACAGGGATAAACACTGAAGCTTTCTTT
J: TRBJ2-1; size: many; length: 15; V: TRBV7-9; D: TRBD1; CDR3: CASSLGWTGSREQFF; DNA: TGTGCCAGCAGCTTAGGGTGGACAGGGTCGAGGGAGCAGTTCTTC
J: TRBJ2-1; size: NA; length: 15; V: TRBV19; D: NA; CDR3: CASSITGPGYNEQFF; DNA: TGTGCCAGTAGTATCACGGGACCGGGGTACAATGAGCAGTTCTTC
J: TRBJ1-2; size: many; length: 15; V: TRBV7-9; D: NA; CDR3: CASSSPATFNYGYTF; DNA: TGTGCCAGCAGCTCGCCGGCAACATTTAACTATGGCTACACCTTC
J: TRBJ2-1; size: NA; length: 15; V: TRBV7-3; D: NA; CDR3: CASSLSSAEYNEQFF; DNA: TGTGCCAGCAGCTTAAGTTCGGCGGAATACAATGAGCAGTTCTTC
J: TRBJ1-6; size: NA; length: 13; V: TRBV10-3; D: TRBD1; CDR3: CADRDRGNSPLHF; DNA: TGTGCAGACCGGGACAGGGGAAATTCACCCCTCCACTTT
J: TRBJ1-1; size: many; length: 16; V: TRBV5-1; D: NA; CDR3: CASKPNLGAGYTEAFF; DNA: TGCGCCAGCAAACCTAATCTTGGGGCAGGGTACACTGAAGCTTTCTTT
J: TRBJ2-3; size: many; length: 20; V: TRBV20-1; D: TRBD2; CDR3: CSARTGGARTSGRATDTQYF; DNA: TGCAGTGCGAGGACAGGGGGCGCAAGGACTAGCGGGAGAGCTACAGATACGCAGTATTTT
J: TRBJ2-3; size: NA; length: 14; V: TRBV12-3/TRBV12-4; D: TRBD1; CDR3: CASSRQGIGNEQYF; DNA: TGTGCCAGCAGTCGACAGGGAATCGGCAATGAGCAGTATTTT
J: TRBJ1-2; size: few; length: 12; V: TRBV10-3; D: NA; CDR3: CAISARNYGYTF; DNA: TGTGCCATCAGTGCCAGAAACTATGGCTACACCTTC
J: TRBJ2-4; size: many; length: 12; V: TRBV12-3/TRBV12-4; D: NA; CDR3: CASSFGGDGQYF; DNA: TGTGCCAGCAGTTTTGGCGGGGACGGCCAGTACTTC
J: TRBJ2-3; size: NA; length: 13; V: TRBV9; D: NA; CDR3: CASSVDPRDTQYF; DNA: TGTGCCAGCAGCGTAGATCCCCGAGATACGCAGTATTTT
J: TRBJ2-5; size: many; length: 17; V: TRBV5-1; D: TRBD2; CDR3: CASRPRAGTKEGETQYF; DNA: TGCGCCAGCAGGCCTAGAGCCGGGACTAAAGAGGGGGAGACCCAGTACTTC
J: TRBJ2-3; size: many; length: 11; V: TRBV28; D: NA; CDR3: CASRGGDTQYF; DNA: TGTGCCAGCAGGGGGGGAGATACGCAGTATTTT
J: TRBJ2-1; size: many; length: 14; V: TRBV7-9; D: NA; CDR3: CASSPREGHNEQFF; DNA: TGTGCCAGCAGCCCCCGCGAGGGCCACAATGAGCAGTTCTTC
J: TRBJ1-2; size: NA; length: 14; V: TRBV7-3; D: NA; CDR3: CASSRSGRAYGYTF; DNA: TGTGCCAGCAGCCGATCCGGCAGGGCCTATGGCTACACCTTC
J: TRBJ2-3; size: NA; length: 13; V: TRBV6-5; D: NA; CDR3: CASSSDSPGTQYF; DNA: TGTGCCAGCAGTTCGGACTCACCCGGGACGCAGTATTTT
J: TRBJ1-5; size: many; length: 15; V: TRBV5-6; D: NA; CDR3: CASSLGTFSNQPQHF; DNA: TGTGCCAGCAGCTTGGGCACTTTTAGCAATCAGCCCCAGCATTTT
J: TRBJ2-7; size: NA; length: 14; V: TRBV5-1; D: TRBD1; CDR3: CASSFNRGTHEQYF; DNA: TGCGCCAGCAGCTTTAACAGGGGTACCCACGAGCAGTACTTC
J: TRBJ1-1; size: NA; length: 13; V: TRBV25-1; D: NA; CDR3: CASSEWANTEAFF; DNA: TGTGCCAGCAGTGAGTGGGCAAACACTGAAGCTTTCTTT
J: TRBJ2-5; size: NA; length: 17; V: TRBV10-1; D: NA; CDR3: CASSEITLGLHWETQYF; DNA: TGCGCCAGCAGTGAGATCACGTTGGGACTCCACTGGGAGACCCAGTACTTC
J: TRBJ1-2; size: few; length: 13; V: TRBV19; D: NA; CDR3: CASSIAANYGYTF; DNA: TGTGCCAGTAGTATCGCAGCTAACTATGGCTACACCTTC
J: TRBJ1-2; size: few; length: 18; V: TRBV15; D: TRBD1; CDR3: CATSRDLTGDRGYYGYTF; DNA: TGTGCCACCAGCAGAGATCTCACCGGGGACAGGGGATACTATGGCTACACCTTC